This paragraph covers one T cell receptor beta chain sequence. The count of this clone is one. Its antigen has not been determined. Per-nucleotide qualities are absent, and no much larger clonotype sits a single base away. V loses 6 bases of germline sequence and J loses 4 bases, and the interval between the two ends is 21 bases. From the cysteine up to the phenylalanine, the CDR3 has a length of 17 residues. Kept here is only the CDR3 DNA, which spans 51 bases and is read in frame from base 1. The germline V gene (reference sequence) gives CDR1 as SEHNR and CDR2 as FQNEAQ. The data are from a study of blood T cell repertoires in COVID-19 (TCRdb year 2020). About the full investigation: Samples from collaborators originated in the United States, Italy and Spain and spanned both the acute and convalescent phases of COVID-19. The material from the prospective study consisted of cDNA or gDNA derived from T cells, B-cell-depleted T cells, or PBMCs. Subjects who had been exposed to COVID-19, were actively infected with it, or had recovered from it provided the deeply sampled blood TCRbeta repertoires that made up the dataset. The repertoires were released in a freely available public database intended as a resource for research on the immune response to SARS-CoV-2. The samples were drawn from the first 160 participants of the ongoing ImmuneRACE study and from 950 to 1,500 subjects provided by 6 global collaborators. Sample metadata almost always included a de-identified subject ID, COVID-19 status, age in years and sex. Where HLA class I and class II types were available, the types were taken from metadata supplied by the sample provider, not from assay-based typing.

TCRbeta CDR3 regions were amplified from genomic DNA by means of the immunoSEQ Assay, a bias-controlled multiplex PCR. The original pipeline was this. The number of nucleated cells in each sample was estimated by amplification of reference gene primers within the assay. Sequence reads were collapsed and filtered to measure the absolute abundance of every unique TCRbeta CDR3 rearrangement. For each sample, productive Simpson clonality was calculated as the square root of Simpson's diversity index over productive rearrangements. The source is immuneACCESS, and TCRdb retained only in-frame sequences with V and J called. Part of the clones is not carried over; for the studies checked, unresolved V genes explain less than half of this, and the remainder is unexplained. V, J and clone size are those of that table, while D and trimming were read from the DNA. The sample profile shows 250,000 to 350,000 clones; around 90% of them were found once. The ten largest clones represent about 2% of the sample.

On the study overall, not on this receptor specifically: The amount of clinical and demographic metadata varied by source and participant and was provided uncurated.

The collaborating institutions used their own protocols to collect whole blood in K2EDTA tubes. Collaborator samples were shipped for TCRbeta analysis as frozen whole blood, isolated PBMCs, or DNA extracted from either sample type. The rearranged chain carries TRBV7-9 and TRBJ2-2; perhaps TRBD1 is the D gene, with 5 bases matching. This receptor was obtained from a man aged 18 to 30 with active or convalescent COVID-19. Sequencing was carried out using peripheral blood. CDR3 sequence: CASRDPQRRVPTGELFF. In nucleotide form, the sequence is TGTGCCAGCAGAGACCCTCAACGCAGGGTTCCCACCGGGGAGCTGTTTTTT.